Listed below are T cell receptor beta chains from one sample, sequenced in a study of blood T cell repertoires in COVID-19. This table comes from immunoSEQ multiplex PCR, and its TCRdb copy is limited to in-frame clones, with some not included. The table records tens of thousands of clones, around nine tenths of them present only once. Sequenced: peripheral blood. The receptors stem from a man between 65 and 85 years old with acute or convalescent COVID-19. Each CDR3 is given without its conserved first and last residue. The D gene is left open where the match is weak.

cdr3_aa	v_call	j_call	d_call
ASSSPKAGETQY	TRBV5-4	TRBJ2-5	-
ATSSTGAMNTEAF	TRBV15	TRBJ1-1	TRBD1
ASSQDYPGMLGNEKLF	TRBV4-1	TRBJ1-4	-
ASFSAGTGNTEAF	TRBV18	TRBJ1-1	TRBD1
ASSQRLYNSPLH	TRBV19	TRBJ1-6	-
ASSLDRVKIYGYT	TRBV28	TRBJ1-2	TRBD1
AWSVRVNYGYT	TRBV30	TRBJ1-2	-
ASSLQAGEGYT	TRBV5-1	TRBJ1-2	-
ASSAGLAGAQWGTDTQY	TRBV4-2	TRBJ2-3	TRBD2
AISESATIELDEQF	TRBV10-3	TRBJ2-1	-
ASSIARTGIYGYT	TRBV19	TRBJ1-2	TRBD1
ASSLVRRAEAF	TRBV5-8	TRBJ1-1	-
ASSLRDRPEKLF	TRBV7-9	TRBJ1-4	TRBD1
ATSAGLNTEAF	TRBV24-1	TRBJ1-1	-
ASTRYSRDRPYEQY	TRBV4-2	TRBJ2-7	TRBD1
ATRRGNYGYT	TRBV24-1	TRBJ1-2	-
ASSFDRGIGRAGANVLT	TRBV7-9	TRBJ2-6	-
ASSPGQTYEQY	TRBV18	TRBJ2-7	-
ASSVSQGSSYEQY	TRBV9	TRBJ2-7	-
ASTDRVGPAKNIQY	TRBV6-6	TRBJ2-4	TRBD1